This passage covers 17 T cell receptor beta chains from one sample sequenced in a study of vaccination effects on CD4 cells after COVID-19. ViraFEST assay sequencing came after antigen-specific CD4+ T cells were expanded with viral peptide pools. It was after approximately 11 days of culture that CD4+ T cells were isolated. Nucleocapsid antibodies stayed negative before and after vaccination, showing no earlier SARS-CoV-2 infection. TCRdb's copy holds only in-frame clones and misses some; the assay was immunoSEQ multiplex PCR. This sample has tens of thousands of clones, with approximately 70% found just once. For these TCRs, the target antigens are not known. Source: CD4+ T cells from PBMCs cultured with HCoV-NL63 spike peptides, taken before COVID-19 vaccination. The receptors originated from a human donor who received a COVID-19 vaccine.

Sample share makes this clone hyperexpanded. One junction end disagrees with the germline gene, perhaps due to a read error. The chain carries TRBV7-7 and TRBJ2-2; 10 bases line up with TRBD1. CDR3 length: 14 residues. CDR1 is SSHAT and CDR2 is FNYEAQ in the germline V gene (reference sequence). CDR3 bases: TGTGCTAGCAGCAGACAGGGGGCGACCGGGGAGCTGTTTTTT. Encoded protein: CASSRQGATGELFF.

This sequence joins TRBV19 and TRBJ2-3; D call uncertain. The CDR3 consists of 13 residues. Germline CDR1 and CDR2: LNHDA and SQIVND (reference sequence). The V gene lost 3 bases and the J gene lost 4 bases, with 8 bases spanning the gap. The CDR3 sequence: CASSIGYADTQYF. For the CDR3, the DNA is TGTGCCAGTAGTATCGGATACGCAGATACGCAGTATTTT.

This clone showed up just a few times. The chain links TRBV24-1 to TRBJ2-1; TRBD2 aligns across 8 bases. This CDR3 contains 16 residues. J lost 0 bases, V lost 7 bases, and 7 bases had no gene match. Germline lookup yields CDR1 KGHDR and CDR2 SFDVKD. This CDR3 reads CATSPKRESSYNEQFF. In nucleotides, the CDR3 is TGTGCCACCAGCCCCAAGCGGGAGAGCTCCTACAATGAGCAGTTCTTC.

The V gene is TRBV18, the J gene TRBJ1-1, with TRBD1 as a possible D gene (6 bases). This CDR3 contains 15 residues. V shed 2 bases and J shed 3 bases, with 13 bases lying between them. CDR1 KGHSH and CDR2 LQKENI come from the germline V gene. CDR3 loop: CASSPMTGSDTEAFF. In nucleotides, the CDR3 is TGTGCCAGCTCACCAATGACAGGTAGCGACACTGAAGCTTTCTTT.

The rearrangement uses TRBV19 and TRBJ2-1; 7 nucleotides align to TRBD2. V lost 2 bases, J lost 2 bases, and 9 bases stayed unmatched. Germline CDR1 LNHDA, CDR2 SQIVND (reference sequence). The CDR3 spans 17 residues. CDR3 amino acids: CASSIRGGGGTYNEQFF. The CDR3 DNA sequence: TGTGCCAGTAGTATACGCGGCGGGGGAGGAACCTACAATGAGCAGTTCTTC.

This rearrangement joins TRBV6-5 to TRBJ2-2; TRBD2 matches at 10 bases. CDR3 size: 14 residues. V lost 4 bases, J lost 7 bases, and 3 bases stayed unmatched. Germline loops: CDR1 MNHEY, CDR2 SVGAGI. CDR3 coding DNA: TGTGCCAGCAGTTTAGCGGGAGGTGGCGGGGAGCTGTTTTTT. Translated, it gives CASSLAGGGGELFF.

This clone has only a few counts. The chain carries TRBV24-1 and TRBJ2-1; 9 positions match TRBD2. This CDR3 comprises 15 residues. Germline values: CDR1 KGHDR, CDR2 SFDVKD. V dropped 3 bases and J dropped 7; count of bases not matched to a gene: 6. CDR3 sequence: CATSDPSGNANEQFF. In nucleotides, the CDR3 is TGTGCCACCAGTGATCCTAGCGGGAATGCGAATGAGCAGTTCTTC.

DNA for the CDR3: TGTGCCAGCAGGCGTACAGGGGCGATCGAGCAGTACTTC. As protein: CASRRTGAIEQYF. The chain joins TRBV7-8 to TRBJ2-7, with TRBD1 matching over 7 bases. The CDR3 totals 13 residues. Per the germline V gene, CDR1 is SGHVS and CDR2 is FQNEAQ. V lost 6 bases to trimming and J lost 6 bases; unmatched junction nucleotides: 8. The whole variable domain, remainder taken from reference TRBV7-8 and TRBJ2-7, is GAGVSQSPRYKVAKRGQDVALRCDPISGHVSLFWYQQALGQGPEFLTYFQNEAQLDKSGLPSDRFFAERPEGSVSTLKIQRTQQEDSAVYLCASRRTGAIEQYFGPGTRLTVT.

The chain uses TRBV12-3 or TRBV12-4 and TRBJ1-5; D ambiguous. The CDR3 sequence is 13 residues long. The germline V and J ends were trimmed by 5 bases and 11 bases, with 16 bases remaining between them. CDR3 protein: CASSPQITVTQHF. CDR3 sequence (DNA): TGTGCCAGCAGTCCACAAATTACAGTGACCCAGCATTTT.

The chain joins TRBV19 to TRBJ2-7; 7 bases line up with TRBD1. In germline, CDR1 is LNHDA, CDR2 SQIVND (reference sequence). V was pared by 8 bases and J by 2 bases, with 12 bases of the junction left unmatched. There are 15 residues in the CDR3. CDR3: CASGEGGYAAYEQYF. The CDR3 coding sequence is TGTGCCAGTGGGGAAGGGGGCTACGCGGCCTACGAGCAGTACTTC.

This chain uses TRBV4-3 with TRBJ1-1; weak D call: TRBD1 (5 bases). The CDR3 is 15 residues long. Deletions cut 0 bases from V and 11 bases from J, with 19 bases between. Germline CDR1 LGHNA, CDR2 YSLEER. CDR3 bases: TGCGCCAGCAGCCAAGATGTGGGTTACGAGGGGACGGCTTTCTTT. Translating gives CASSQDVGYEGTAFF.

The chain employs TRBV19 and TRBJ1-3, with D tentatively TRBD1 (5 bases). Trimming cost V 6 bases and J 1 base, with 22 bases left between them. The germline CDR1 and CDR2 sequences are LNHDA and SQIVND (reference sequence). The CDR3 loop spans 18 amino acids. CDR3 coding DNA: TGTGCCAGTAGCATTCGTTCCCTGGGGCTGCTATCTGGAAACACCATATATTTT. Translated: CASSIRSLGLLSGNTIYF. The variable domain in full, completed from reference TRBV19 and TRBJ1-3, reads DGGITQSPKYLFRKEGQNVTLSCEQNLNHDAMYWYRQDPGQGLRLIYYSQIVNDFQKGDIAEGYSVSREKKESFPLTVTSAQKNPTAFYLCASSIRSLGLLSGNTIYFGEGSWLTVV.

The V and J genes are TRBV6-1 and TRBJ2-3; 7 bases match TRBD2. Germline loops: CDR1 MNHNS, CDR2 SASEGT. The CDR3 runs to 20 residues. V lost 0 bases to trimming and J lost 4 bases; unmatched junction nucleotides: 19. The CDR3 DNA sequence: TGTGCCAGCAGTGAAGCCGAGCCCCGCTTTTGGGGGAGGGAAGCAGATACGCAGTATTTT. It encodes CASSEAEPRFWGREADTQYF.

V usage is TRBV10-3 and J usage is TRBJ1-2; maybe TRBD1 (6 bases). There are 13 residues in the CDR3. Germline assignment: CDR1 ENHRY and CDR2 SYGVKD. V was pared by 8 bases and J by 5 bases, with 15 bases between. CDR3 residues: CAIGSGERYGYTF. The DNA for the CDR3 is TGTGCCATCGGATCAGGGGAGCGGTATGGCTACACCTTC.

The V and J genes are TRBV29-1 and TRBJ1-1; no clear D. CDR1 SQVTM and CDR2 ANQGSEA come from the germline V gene. The CDR3 extends over 10 amino acids. Deletions cut 3 bases from V and 10 bases from J, with 9 bases between. CDR3 nucleotide sequence: TGCAGCGTTGATGAGCGGGGAGCTTTCTTT. It translates to CSVDERGAFF.

The chain is built from TRBV30 and TRBJ1-5; the match to TRBD1 covers 7 bases. The length of the CDR3 is 14 residues. Germline V gene data show CDR1 as GTSNPN and CDR2 as SVGIG (reference sequence). Trimming at V came to 1 base and at J to 9 bases, leaving 9 bases not matched to a gene. CDR3 region: CAWSGGTARPPQHF. CDR3 bases: TGTGCCTGGAGTGGGGGGACAGCCAGGCCGCCCCAGCATTTT.

This clone was counted only a few times. V gene TRBV5-1 combines with J gene TRBJ2-5; D may be TRBD2 (6 bases). The CDR3 runs to 13 residues. CDR1 is SGHRS and CDR2 is YFSETQ in the germline V gene. The germline V and J ends were trimmed by 2 bases and 5 bases, with 10 bases remaining between them. The CDR3 here is CASSFGSTETQYF. CDR3 coding DNA: TGCGCCAGCAGCTTCGGGAGTACGGAGACCCAGTACTTC.